The rows below give T cell receptor beta chains drawn from one sample of a study of blood T cell repertoires in COVID-19. Produced via immunoSEQ multiplex PCR; TCRdb's table is partial and in-frame only. Of about 260,000 clones in the sample, more than 70% were seen once. Sequencing was done on a sample of peripheral blood. Every receptor here comes from a woman aged 45-65 years with acute or convalescent COVID-19. Each CDR3 is given with its conserved first and last residue. Fields, in order: V gene, D gene, J gene, clone size, CDR3 protein, CDR3 DNA. The D gene is left open where the match is weak. Not every row has a clone size; where given, it reads once, few, many or a size class.

>TRBV7-3|NA|TRBJ2-1|NA
CASSLQGRDEQFF
TGTGCCAGCAGCTTACAGGGTAGGGATGAGCAGTTCTTC
>TRBV4-1|NA|TRBJ2-7|few
CASSRTSPGAGYEQYF
TGCGCCAGCAGCCGTACTAGCCCCGGAGCGGGCTACGAGCAGTACTTC
>TRBV5-1|NA|TRBJ2-3|NA
CASSLLGSDTQYF
TGCGCCAGCAGCTTGCTAGGGAGTGATACGCAGTATTTT
>TRBV5-4|TRBD2|TRBJ2-3|NA
CASSAGLAGGTDTQYF
TGTGCCAGCAGCGCCGGACTAGCGGGGGGCACAGATACGCAGTATTTT
>TRBV9|NA|TRBJ2-2|few
CASSVFVTANTGELFF
TGTGCCAGCAGCGTGTTTGTAACAGCTAACACCGGGGAGCTGTTTTTT
>TRBV3-1/TRBV3-2|NA|TRBJ2-5|NA
CASSHCCLSFSETQYF
TGTGCCAGCAGCCACTGTTGTCTTTCTTTCTCTGAGACCCAGTACTTC
>TRBV27|NA|TRBJ2-7|NA
CASSLVPPGGYEQYF
TGTGCCAGCAGTTTAGTCCCCCCTGGAGGCTACGAGCAGTACTTC
>TRBV7-2|TRBD1|TRBJ1-4|NA
CASRAGGAANEKLFF
TGTGCCAGCAGGGCAGGGGGCGCCGCTAATGAAAAACTGTTTTTT
>TRBV7-9|NA|TRBJ1-2|NA
CASSSSSAASSF
TGTGCCAGCAGCTCTAGCTCCGCCGCCAGCAGCTTC
>TRBV28|TRBD1|TRBJ1-5|NA
CASSLGGPGQVFSPQPQHF
TGTGCCAGCAGTTTAGGGGGTCCGGGACAGGTTTTTTCGCCTCAGCCCCAGCATTTT
>TRBV13|TRBD1|TRBJ2-7|NA
CASSHRDRVTEQYF
TGTGCCAGCAGCCACCGGGACAGGGTAACCGAGCAGTACTTC
>TRBV10-3|TRBD1|TRBJ1-1|NA
CAISEQGMNTEAFF
TGTGCCATCAGTGAACAGGGGATGAACACTGAAGCTTTCTTT
>TRBV11-3|NA|TRBJ2-2|once
CASTSGPQNTGELFF
TGTGCCAGCACCTCAGGCCCTCAGAACACCGGGGAGCTGTTTTTT
>TRBV7-2|NA|TRBJ1-5|NA
CASSLARGPQHF
TGTGCCAGCAGCTTAGCACGAGGGCCCCAGCATTTT
>TRBV7-9|TRBD2|TRBJ2-3|NA
CASSLTPGTSGLLPSF
TGTGCCAGCAGCTTAACACCCGGGACTAGCGGTTTACTTCCATCGTTT
>TRBV6-6|NA|TRBJ2-1|once
CASSYLPGRPNNEQFF
TGTGCCAGCAGTTACCTCCCCGGGAGACCCAACAATGAGCAGTTCTTC
>TRBV21-1|NA|TRBJ1-3|NA
CASSSPPISGNTIYF
TGTGCCAGCAGCTCCCCACCTATCTCTGGAAACACCATATATTTT
>TRBV27|NA|TRBJ2-7|NA
CASSLSRPYEQYF
TGTGCCAGCAGTTTGTCTAGACCTTACGAGCAGTACTTC
>TRBV23-1|TRBD2|TRBJ2-7|few
CASSHKGLAPYEQYF
TGCGCCAGCAGTCACAAAGGACTAGCTCCCTACGAGCAGTACTTC
>TRBV2|NA|TRBJ1-5|NA
CASSGGLSNQPQHF
TGTGCCAGCAGTGGCGGCCTTAGCAATCAGCCCCAGCATTTT